Following are 9 T cell receptor beta chains from one sample sequenced in a study of blood T cell repertoires in COVID-19. The data were produced by immunoSEQ multiplex PCR, yet TCRdb's version contains in-frame clones alone and is incomplete. The sample consists of a few hundred thousand clones, around 84% of them appearing once. Sequencing input: PBMCs or T cells enriched from blood (not recorded which). Receptor source: a young man with acute COVID-19.

The V gene is TRBV2, the J gene TRBJ1-5, with TRBD1 matching 7 bases. The germline V gene has CDR1 SNHLY and CDR2 FYNNEI. CDR3 length equals 14 residues. The V gene end was trimmed by 7 bases and the J gene end by 11 bases; junction bases not matched to a gene: 14. The CDR3 spells CASTNDRVVQAQHF. In DNA, the CDR3 is TGTGCCAGCACCAACGACAGGGTGGTCCAGGCCCAGCATTTT.

V gene TRBV2 combines with J gene TRBJ2-5, with TRBD2 as a possible D gene (7 bases). Germline assignment: CDR1 SNHLY and CDR2 FYNNEI. The V end was cut by 6 bases, the J end by 5 bases, with 19 bases between. This CDR3 comprises 15 residues. DNA for the CDR3: TGTGCCAGCAGCGGAAAGGGGGGGTTGGGCGAGACCCAGTACTTC. Residues: CASSGKGGLGETQYF.

CDR3 sequence: CATGGTGGTGELFF. CDR3 sequence (DNA): TGTGCCACAGGAGGGACAGGGGGGACCGGGGAGCTGTTTTTT. This chain uses TRBV24-1 with TRBJ2-2; the match to TRBD1 covers 11 bases. CDR3 length equals 14 residues. Per the germline V gene, CDR1 is KGHDR and CDR2 is SFDVKD. The V segment lost 10 bases and the J segment 5 bases; nucleotides outside the gene matches: 5.

This clone was found a few times. The same CDR3 can be traced to other DNA sequences in this sample. V is TRBV4-1 and J is TRBJ2-1; no firm D call. The CDR3 extends over 13 amino acids. With 1 base removed from V and 7 bases from J, the gap between germline ends came to 8 bases. Germline assignment: CDR1 MGHRA and CDR2 YSYEKL. CDR3 DNA: TGCGCCAGCAGCCAAGGCGGAGTAAATGAGCAGTTCTTC. It translates to CASSQGGVNEQFF.

The J gene is TRBJ2-1, the V gene TRBV20-1, with TRBD2 matching over 11 bases. The germline gives CDR1 DFQATT, CDR2 SNEGSKA (reference sequence). V shed 3 bases, J shed 8 bases, and the junction held 3 bases outside the gene matches. This CDR3 has 13 residues. CDR3 residues: CSASSGGVDEQFF. The CDR3 bases are TGCAGTGCTAGTAGCGGGGGGGTGGATGAGCAGTTCTTC.

The J gene is TRBJ1-1, the V gene TRBV19; 9 bases align to TRBD1. This CDR3 is 14 amino acids long. The J segment lost 1 base and the V segment lost 7 bases, leaving 4 bases of the junction unmatched. CDR1 LNHDA and CDR2 SQIVND come from the germline V gene (reference sequence). CDR3 protein: CASTAGQGNTEAFF. CDR3 in DNA: TGTGCCAGTACCGCGGGACAGGGGAACACTGAAGCTTTCTTT.

CDR3 nucleotide sequence: TGTGCCACCAGTGATTACGACAGGGGGATTCTAAACTACAATGAGCAGTTCTTC. Residues: CATSDYDRGILNYNEQFF. The chain links TRBV24-1 to TRBJ2-1, with TRBD1 matching over 9 bases. The CDR3 spans 18 residues. Trimming removed 2 bases from V and 3 bases from J; junction bases left unmatched: 10. Germline V CDR1 and CDR2: KGHDR, SFDVKD.

This chain uses TRBV5-6 with TRBJ1-5, with D hard to call. Trimming removed 4 bases at V and 1 base at J, with 12 bases between. CDR1 is SGHDT, CDR2 YYEEEE, per germline. The CDR3 is made up of 15 amino acids. Here the CDR3 DNA reads TGTGCCAGCAGCCACATATTCCAGAGCAATCAGCCCCAGCATTTT. It yields the protein CASSHIFQSNQPQHF.

The chain combines TRBV7-9 with TRBJ2-5, with a weak D call TRBD2 (5 bases). Trimming took off 8 bases at V and 3 bases at J, with 19 bases between the two ends. This CDR3 is built from 15 residues. The V gene's germline CDR1 is SEHNR and CDR2 FQNEAQ (reference sequence). The CDR3 region is CASGGAAWREETQYF. The CDR3 DNA sequence: TGTGCCAGCGGAGGAGCGGCCTGGAGAGAAGAGACCCAGTACTTC.